A single sample gave rise to the 7 T cell receptor beta chains below, sequenced in a study of liver allograft versus peripheral blood T cells. Turning to the study itself: Repertoires from peripheral blood of liver transplant recipients were compared with those inside their transplanted livers.

MiXCR was run by TCRdb on the reads, yielding one entry per CDR3 protein. The table has some 8,500 distinct CDR3 sequences, approximately 15% seen once. The source of these receptors is a human patient who had a liver transplant. Some of the T cells might come from the graft donor.

This clonotype qualifies as medium-sized. The chain has TRBV6-1 and TRBJ2-2; TRBD2 is a possible D gene (5 bases). The CDR3 totals 15 residues. V was cut by 7 bases and J by 0 bases, with 12 bases left in between. Germline V gene data show CDR1 as MNHNS and CDR2 as SASEGT. The CDR3, as DNA: TGTGCCAGCACCGAGGGCCACACGAACACCGGGGAGCTGTTTTTT. Its protein product is CASTEGHTNTGELFF.

In its sample, this clonotype ranks as medium-sized. The V call is TRBV28, the J call TRBJ1-3; the D gene is possibly TRBD1 (5 bases). CDR1 and CDR2 (germline): MDHEN, SYDVKM. V was shortened by 4 bases and J by 0 bases, with 10 bases between the two germline ends. The CDR3 loop spans 15 amino acids. The CDR3 sequence is CASSSLGASGNTIYF. For the CDR3, the DNA is TGTGCCAGCAGTTCCCTCGGGGCCTCTGGAAACACCATATATTTT.

This clonotype is termed medium-sized. The CDR3 nucleotides read TGTGCCTGGAGTGACTACCGGGCTAATGAAAAACTGTTTTTT. Its protein is CAWSDYRANEKLFF. The rearrangement uses TRBV30 and TRBJ1-4; no definite D call. Germline assignment: CDR1 GTSNPN and CDR2 SVGIG (reference sequence). V was cut by 1 base and J by 3 bases, with 9 bases left in between. The CDR3 is 14 residues long.

This clonotype rates as medium-sized. The rearrangement uses TRBV6-5 and TRBJ2-1; maybe TRBD2 (6 bases). Trimming stripped 6 bases from V and 3 bases from J, with 15 bases between. The germline gives CDR1 MNHEY, CDR2 SVGAGI. This CDR3 is 15 amino acids long. DNA for the CDR3: TGTGCCAGCAGGACCCTTAGCGGATACTACAATGAGCAGTTCTTC. This gives the protein CASRTLSGYYNEQFF.

Within the sample, this clonotype is medium-sized (0.01 to 0.1%). The rearrangement uses TRBV5-5 and TRBJ1-2; 7 bases are a match to TRBD1. CDR1 is SGHKS and CDR2 is YYEKEE in the germline V gene (reference sequence). V was clipped by 4 bases and J by 7 bases; unmatched bases: 7. The CDR3 sequence is 13 residues long. The CDR3: CASSLTGDGGYTF. CDR3 nucleotide sequence: TGTGCCAGCAGCCTAACAGGGGATGGTGGCTACACCTTC. Based on the CDR3 plus reference TRBV5-5 and TRBJ1-2, the full variable domain is DAGVTQSPTHLIKTRGQQVTLRCSPISGHKSVSWYQQVLGQGPQFIFQYYEKEERGRGNFPDRFSARQFPNYSSELNVNALLLGDSALYLCASSLTGDGGYTFGSGTRLTVV.

This clonotype rates as medium-sized. The V and J genes are TRBV27 and TRBJ2-4, with 11 bases lining up with TRBD2. Trimming took 5 bases from V and 0 from J; bases not matched to a gene: 9. The CDR3 has 18 residues. Germline CDR1 MNHEY, CDR2 SMNVEV (reference sequence). CDR3 bases: TGTGCCAGCAGTCCCCGTGGGACTAGCGGCCTAGCCAAAAACATTCAGTACTTC. Protein product: CASSPRGTSGLAKNIQYF.

This clonotype was counted many times. This chain joins TRBV6-6 and TRBJ2-3; tentatively, D is TRBD2 (5 bases). This CDR3 comprises 15 residues. CDR1 and CDR2 from the germline V gene are MNHNY and SVGAGI (reference sequence). V was clipped by 6 bases and J by 0 bases, with 13 bases between them. CDR3 loop: CASSPDRLSTDTQYF. The CDR3 region has the DNA TGTGCCAGCAGCCCGGACCGACTAAGCACAGATACGCAGTATTTT.